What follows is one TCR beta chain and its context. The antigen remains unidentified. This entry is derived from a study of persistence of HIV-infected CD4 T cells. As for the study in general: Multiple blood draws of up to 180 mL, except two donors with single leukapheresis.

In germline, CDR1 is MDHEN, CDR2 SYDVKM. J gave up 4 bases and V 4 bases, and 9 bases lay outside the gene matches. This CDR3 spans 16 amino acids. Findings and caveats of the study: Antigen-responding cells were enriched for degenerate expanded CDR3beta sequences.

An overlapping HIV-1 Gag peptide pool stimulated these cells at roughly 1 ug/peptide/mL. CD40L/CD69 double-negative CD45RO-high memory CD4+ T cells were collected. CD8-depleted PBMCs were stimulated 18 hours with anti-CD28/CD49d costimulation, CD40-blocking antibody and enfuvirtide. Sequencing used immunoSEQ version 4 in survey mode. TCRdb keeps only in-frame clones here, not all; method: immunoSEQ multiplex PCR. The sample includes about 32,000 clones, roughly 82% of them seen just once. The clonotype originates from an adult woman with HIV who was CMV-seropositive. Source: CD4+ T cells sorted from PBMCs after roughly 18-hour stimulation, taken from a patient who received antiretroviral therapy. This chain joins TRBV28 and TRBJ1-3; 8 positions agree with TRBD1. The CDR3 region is CASSSWTGTGGNTIYF. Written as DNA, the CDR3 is TGTGCCAGCAGTTCATGGACAGGGACTGGCGGAAACACCATATATTTT. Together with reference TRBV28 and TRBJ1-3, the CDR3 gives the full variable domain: DVKVTQSSRYLVKRTGEKVFLECVQDMDHENMFWYRQDPGLGLRLIYFSYDVKMKEKGDIPEGYSVSREKKERFSLILESASTNQTSMYLCASSSWTGTGGNTIYFGEGSWLTVV.